The source of this T cell receptor (beta chain) is a study of cytomegalovirus exposure and HLA in healthy donors. PCR primers comprised 60 Vbeta and 13 Jbeta primers. Method: immunoSEQ multiplex PCR; TCRdb's copy keeps in-frame clones and lacks some. The sample has 150,000 to 200,000 clones, roughly 78% seen once. This CDR3 has 14 amino acids. Germline CDR1 MNHEY, CDR2 SVGAGI. V shed 2 bases and J shed 1 base, with 7 bases lying between them. Sequencing was performed on PBMCs. The chain is built from TRBV6-5 and TRBJ2-3; no clear D gene. The clonotype was recovered from a woman aged 35 to 49 in good health and CMV-seronegative. The CDR3 nucleotides are TGTGCCAGCAGTTACATACGGGGCACAGATACGCAGTATTTT. Protein product: CASSYIRGTDTQYF.